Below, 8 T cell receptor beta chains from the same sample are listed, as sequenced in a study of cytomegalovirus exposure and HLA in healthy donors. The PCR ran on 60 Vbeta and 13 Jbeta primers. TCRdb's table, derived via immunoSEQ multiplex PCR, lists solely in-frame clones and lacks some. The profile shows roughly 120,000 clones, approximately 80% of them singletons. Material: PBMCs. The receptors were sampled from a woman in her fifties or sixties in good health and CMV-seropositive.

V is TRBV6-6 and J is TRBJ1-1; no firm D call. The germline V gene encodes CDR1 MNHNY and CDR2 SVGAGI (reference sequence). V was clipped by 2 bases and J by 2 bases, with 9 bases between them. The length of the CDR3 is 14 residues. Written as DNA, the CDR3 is TGTGCCAGCAGTTACAGTACAGCTAACACTGAAGCTTTCTTT. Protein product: CASSYSTANTEAFF.

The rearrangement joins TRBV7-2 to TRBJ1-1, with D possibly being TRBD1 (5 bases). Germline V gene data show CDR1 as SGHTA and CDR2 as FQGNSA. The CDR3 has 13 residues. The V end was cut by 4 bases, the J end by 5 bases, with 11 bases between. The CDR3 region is CASSSTGFTEAFF. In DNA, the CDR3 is TGTGCCAGCAGCTCAACAGGTTTTACTGAAGCTTTCTTT.

The CDR3 coding sequence is TGCGCCAGCAGCCGAGTACAGGGGGCTAATGAAAAACTGTTTTTT. It yields the protein CASSRVQGANEKLFF. V is TRBV4-1 and J is TRBJ1-4, with TRBD1 matching over 8 bases. Trimming removed 4 bases from V and 3 bases from J; junction bases left unmatched: 4. CDR1 is MGHRA and CDR2 is YSYEKL in the germline V gene. The CDR3 extends over 15 amino acids.

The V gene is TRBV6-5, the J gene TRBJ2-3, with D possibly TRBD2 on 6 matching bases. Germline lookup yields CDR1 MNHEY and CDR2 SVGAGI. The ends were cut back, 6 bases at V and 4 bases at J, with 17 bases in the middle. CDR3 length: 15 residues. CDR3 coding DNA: TGTGCCAGCAGGAGCCGGGAGAAGGGACCAGATACGCAGTATTTT. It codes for CASRSREKGPDTQYF.

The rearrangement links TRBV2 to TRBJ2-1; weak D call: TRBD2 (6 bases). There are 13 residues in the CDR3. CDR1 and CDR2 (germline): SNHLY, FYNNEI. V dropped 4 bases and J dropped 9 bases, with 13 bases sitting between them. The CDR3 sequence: CASSGDLIREQFF. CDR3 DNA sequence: TGTGCCAGCAGTGGGGACTTGATTCGTGAGCAGTTCTTC.

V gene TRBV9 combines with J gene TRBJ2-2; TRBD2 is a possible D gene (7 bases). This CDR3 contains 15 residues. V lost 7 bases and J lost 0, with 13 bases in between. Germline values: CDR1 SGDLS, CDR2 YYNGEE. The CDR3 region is CASGGAGPNTGELFF. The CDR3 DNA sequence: TGTGCCAGCGGGGGGGCGGGCCCGAACACCGGGGAGCTGTTTTTT.

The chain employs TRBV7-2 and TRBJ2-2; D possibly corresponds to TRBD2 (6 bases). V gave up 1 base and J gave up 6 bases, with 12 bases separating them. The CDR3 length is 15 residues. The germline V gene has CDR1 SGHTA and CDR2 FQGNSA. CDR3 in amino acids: CASSLVTRRAGELFF. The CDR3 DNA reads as TGTGCCAGCAGCTTAGTAACCCGGAGGGCCGGGGAGCTGTTTTTT.

This CDR3 reads CASSSGRFMNTEAFF. In DNA form, the CDR3 reads TGTGCCAGCAGCTCAGGGCGTTTCATGAACACTGAAGCTTTCTTT. The chain recombines TRBV7-8 with TRBJ1-1, with D perhaps TRBD1 (5 bases). From germline, CDR1 is SGHVS and CDR2 FQNEAQ. The ends were cut back, 4 bases at V and 0 bases at J, with 12 bases in the middle. The CDR3 is made up of 15 amino acids.